The next 12 T cell receptor beta chains were all read from a single sample in a study of human T cells and chemical hapten exposure. Sample time point: pre-sensitization, week 0. Treatment denoted: therapeutic diphenylcyclopropenone sensitization with weekly scalp DPC. Total RNA was isolated from unfractionated whole blood. TCRdb analysed the RACE reads with MiXCR anew, one entry per CDR3 protein. The repertoire holds about 52,000 distinct CDR3 sequences, with approximately 10% as singletons. The specimen comprised whole blood, sampled in connection with sensitization to the hapten diphenylcyclopropenone (DPC). The receptors originated from a woman aged 25 to 39 with alopecia areata. Some clones in this sample may be carry-over from other donors' samples.

This chain links TRBV3-1 with TRBJ1-1; D is possibly TRBD1 (5 bases). The ends were cut back, 3 bases at V and 1 base at J, with 12 bases in the middle. From germline, CDR1 is LGHDT and CDR2 YNNKEL (reference sequence). The length of the CDR3 is 15 residues. In nucleotides, the CDR3 is TGTGCCAGCAGCCATAGACAGTTAGGGAACACTGAAGCTTTCTTT. Translation: CASSHRQLGNTEAFF.

This chain joins TRBV6-2 or TRBV6-3 and TRBJ1-5, with a tentative D call TRBD1 (5 bases). V lost 4 bases and J lost 11, with 12 bases in between. Germline V gives CDR1 MNHEY, CDR2 SVGEGT. The CDR3 is made up of 12 amino acids. The CDR3 spells CASSSLGGAQHF. In nucleotides, the CDR3 is TGTGCCAGCAGTTCCCTCGGGGGAGCCCAGCATTTT.

Ten or more counts support this clonotype. The V call is TRBV6-5, the J call TRBJ1-2, with TRBD1 matching 8 bases. With 0 bases clipped from V and 4 bases from J, the junction kept 4 bases outside the gene matches. Germline assignment: CDR1 MNHEY and CDR2 SVGAGI. The CDR3 has 15 amino acids. CDR3 nucleotide sequence: TGTGCCAGCAGTTACTCTAGACAGGGGACCTATGGCTACACCTTC. Its translation is CASSYSRQGTYGYTF.

The chain recombines TRBV28 with TRBJ2-3; D unclear. The germline CDR1 and CDR2 sequences are MDHEN and SYDVKM. The CDR3 has 15 amino acids. Trimming removed 5 bases at V and 2 bases at J, with 14 bases between. The CDR3 DNA sequence: TGTGCCAGCAGTGCCCAAAACGGGCTCACAGATACGCAGTATTTT. Residues: CASSAQNGLTDTQYF. The whole variable domain, remainder taken from reference TRBV28 and TRBJ2-3, is DVKVTQSSRYLVKRTGEKVFLECVQDMDHENMFWYRQDPGLGLRLIYFSYDVKMKEKGDIPEGYSVSREKKERFSLILESASTNQTSMYLCASSAQNGLTDTQYFGPGTRLTVL.

CDR3 bases: TGTGCCAGCAGCCGACAGGGGAGACAGCCCCAGCATTTT. Protein sequence: CASSRQGRQPQHF. The chain joins TRBV28 to TRBJ1-5, with 8 bases matching TRBD1. This CDR3 contains 13 residues. The trim removed 6 bases at V and 7 bases at J, leaving 5 bases unmatched. Germline CDR1 and CDR2: MDHEN and SYDVKM. Full variable domain (missing parts from reference TRBV28 and TRBJ1-5): DVKVTQSSRYLVKRTGEKVFLECVQDMDHENMFWYRQDPGLGLRLIYFSYDVKMKEKGDIPEGYSVSREKKERFSLILESASTNQTSMYLCASSRQGRQPQHFGDGTRLSIL.

The J gene is TRBJ2-3, the V gene TRBV12-3 or TRBV12-4; TRBD2 aligns across 11 bases. CDR3 length equals 16 residues. J lost 1 base, V lost 6 bases, and 6 bases had no gene match. The CDR3 DNA follows: TGTGCCAGCAGCCCAACTAGCGGGGGCCGCACAGATACGCAGTATTTT. It codes for CASSPTSGGRTDTQYF.

This chain uses TRBV4-1 with TRBJ2-6, with D maybe TRBD1 (6 bases). Germline CDR1 is MGHRA and CDR2 is YSYEKL. Trimming took off 0 bases at V and 2 bases at J, with 17 bases between the two ends. The CDR3 sequence is 19 residues long. The CDR3 sequence: CASSQDRAGVAAGANVLTF. CDR3 bases: TGCGCCAGCAGCCAAGATCGGGCAGGGGTTGCAGCTGGGGCCAACGTCCTGACTTTC.

This chain uses TRBV20-1 with TRBJ2-1, with TRBD2 matching over 9 bases. V was clipped by 0 bases and J by 6 bases; unmatched bases: 3. The CDR3 is 14 residues long. Germline loops: CDR1 DFQATT, CDR2 SNEGSKA (reference sequence). CDR3 amino acids: CSARDWRGGNEQFF. CDR3 nucleotide sequence: TGCAGTGCTAGAGATTGGCGGGGGGGCAATGAGCAGTTCTTC.

This chain links TRBV2 with TRBJ2-7; 9 bases agree with TRBD2. Germline CDR1 SNHLY, CDR2 FYNNEI. With 0 bases clipped from V and 4 bases from J, the junction kept 4 bases outside the gene matches. The CDR3 totals 15 residues. CDR3 amino acids: CASSEARGGEYEQYF. For the CDR3, the DNA is TGTGCCAGCAGTGAAGCGCGGGGGGGGGAGTACGAGCAGTACTTC. The variable domain in full, with the rest retrieved from reference TRBV2 and TRBJ2-7, is EPEVTQTPSHQVTQMGQEVILRCVPISNHLYFYWYRQILGQKVEFLVSFYNNEISEKSEIFDDQFSVERPDGSNFTLKIRSTKLEDSAMYFCASSEARGGEYEQYFGPGTRLTVT.

The chain uses TRBV28 and TRBJ2-1; the D is unclear. The germline gives CDR1 MDHEN, CDR2 SYDVKM. The CDR3 spans 15 residues. Deletions cut 3 bases from V and 8 bases from J, with 17 bases between. CDR3 in amino acids: CASSFAGPLSHEQFF. CDR3 nucleotides: TGTGCCAGCAGTTTCGCTGGACCCCTGAGCCATGAGCAGTTCTTC.

This clonotype is labeled as medium-sized (0.01 to 0.1%). The chain employs TRBV7-2 and TRBJ1-6; D not certain. CDR1 SGHTA and CDR2 FQGNSA come from the germline V gene. This CDR3 contains 13 residues. Trimming stripped 5 bases from V and 7 bases from J, with 9 bases between. The CDR3: CASSLDGNSPLHF. In DNA, the CDR3 is TGTGCCAGCAGCCTGGACGGGAATTCACCCCTCCACTTT. Combining the CDR3 with reference TRBV7-2 and TRBJ1-6 gives the whole variable domain GAGVSQSPSNKVTEKGKDVELRCDPISGHTALYWYRQSLGQGLEFLIYFQGNSAPDKSGLPSDRFSAERTGGSVSTLTIQRTQQEDSAVYLCASSLDGNSPLHFGNGTRLTVT.

The chain carries TRBV4-1 and TRBJ1-1, with D possibly TRBD1 on 5 matching bases. CDR1 is MGHRA, CDR2 YSYEKL, per germline. V was trimmed by 0 bases and J by 0 bases, leaving 14 bases between them. This CDR3 region has 17 residues. The CDR3 nucleotides are TGCGCCAGCAGCCAAGATGCTGGGGGAGACATGAACACTGAAGCTTTCTTT. This encodes CASSQDAGGDMNTEAFF.